These 29 T cell receptor beta chains were all obtained from the same sample, sequenced in a study of Ad26.COV2.S vaccination and SARS-CoV-2 variants (dated by TCRdb to the early 2020s). Libraries came from the immunoSEQ multiplex PCR assay. This immuneACCESS table, as held by TCRdb, lists in-frame sequences with V and J called but not all clones. Of the missing ones, under half trace to an unresolved V gene in checked studies; the others have no known cause. Across this sample there are some 400,000 clones, with around 89% seen only once. Together, the top ten hold 1.5% to 2% of the sample. Sample treatment or condition, as interpreted from the label and publication: over 15 received Ad26.COV2.S at low or high dose, single or two shots; 5 received placebo; per-sample allocation not given. For vaccine and placebo recipients, repertoires were sequenced using samples collected on day 63 after the first injection.

The sample consisted of peripheral blood, taken in a trial of Ad26.COV2.S vaccine versus placebo. These receptors originate from a person aged 18-65 years who received the Ad26.COV2.S COVID-19 vaccine or a placebo.

The sample holds one count of this clone. The chain recombines TRBV19 with TRBJ1-2; no firm D call. The CDR3 runs to 14 residues. V was trimmed by 1 base and J by 0 bases, leaving 6 bases between them. CDR1 is LNHDA and CDR2 is SQIVND in the germline V gene (reference sequence). The CDR3 protein is CASSIVLSNYGYTF. Written as DNA, the CDR3 is TGTGCCAGTAGTATAGTCCTTTCTAACTATGGCTACACCTTC.

In regard to this clone: The same CDR3 is also encoded by other DNA sequences in this sample. The DNA of the CDR3 is TGTGCCAGCAGTCCGGGACGAACCTACGAGCAGTACTTC. It encodes CASSPGRTYEQYF. The genes are TRBV27 and TRBJ2-7; D may match TRBD1 or TRBD2 (5 bases each). Trimming took off 5 bases at V and 2 bases at J, with 10 bases between the two ends. The CDR3 has 13 residues. CDR1 is MNHEY, CDR2 SMNVEV, per germline (reference sequence).

The chain couples TRBV27 to TRBJ1-1; D not resolved. Germline CDR1 MNHEY, CDR2 SMNVEV (reference sequence). CDR3 length equals 12 residues. V was trimmed by 8 bases and J by 5 bases, leaving 12 bases between them. The CDR3 sequence: CASSTTGTEAFF. In DNA form, the CDR3 reads TGTGCCAGCTCAACCACGGGGACTGAAGCTTTCTTT.

About this clone itself: A junction end diverges from the germline sequence, so it may reflect a read error. The rearrangement uses TRBV12-3 or TRBV12-4 and TRBJ1-1; D is unclear. This CDR3 region has 11 residues. CDR3: CASSPLDRVSF. DNA of the CDR3: TGTGCCAGCAGTCCACTAGACCGGGTTTCCTTT.

The chain is built from TRBV9 and TRBJ2-5, with 7 bases aligning to TRBD1. The CDR3 sequence is 15 residues long. Trimming took 3 bases from V and 5 from J; bases not matched to a gene: 10. In germline, CDR1 is SGDLS, CDR2 YYNGEE. As DNA, the CDR3 is TGTGCCAGCAGCGCCGGGACAGAAACCTGGGAGACCCAGTACTTC. Protein: CASSAGTETWETQYF.

In this sample, this clone turned up many times. The chain links TRBV6-1 to TRBJ2-7, with D uncertain. V was cut by 3 bases and J by 5 bases, with 5 bases left in between. The length of the CDR3 is 11 residues. Germline V lookup: CDR1 MNHNS, CDR2 SASEGT. The CDR3 coding sequence is TGTGCCAGCAGTGATTCCCACGAGCAGTACTTC. It encodes CASSDSHEQYF.

The chain carries TRBV6-2 or TRBV6-3 and TRBJ1-6; TRBD1 matches 11 bases. The CDR3 is 15 amino acids. Germline trimming cut 0 bases from V and 9 bases from J; bases unmatched to any gene: 1. Germline V gene sequence: CDR1 MNHEY, CDR2 SVGEGT. CDR3 in amino acids: CASSYSGTGGSPLHF. For the CDR3, the DNA is TGTGCCAGCAGTTACTCCGGGACAGGGGGTTCACCCCTCCACTTT.

V gene TRBV29-1 combines with J gene TRBJ2-1; D possibly corresponds to TRBD1 (5 bases). The ends were cut back, 4 bases at V and 6 bases at J, with 22 bases in the middle. There are 16 residues in the CDR3. Germline values: CDR1 SQVTM, CDR2 ANQGSEA. The CDR3 DNA reads as TGCAGCGTTGTCGGCTCAGGGCCCTACCTCGGCAATGAGCAGTTCTTC. Protein: CSVVGSGPYLGNEQFF.

The chain has TRBV3-1 (or the pseudogene TRBV3-2) and TRBJ2-5; D may be TRBD1 or TRBD2 (6 bases each). The CDR3 is 15 amino acids. CDR1 is LGHDT and CDR2 is YNNKEL in the germline V gene (reference sequence). The ends were cut back, 0 bases at V and 5 bases at J, with 13 bases in the middle. The CDR3 nucleotides are TGTGCCAGCAGCCAAGAGCTTAGAGGGGGGGAGACCCAGTACTTC. Protein sequence: CASSQELRGGETQYF.

This chain links TRBV18 with TRBJ1-2, with D possibly being TRBD1 (6 bases). CDR1 is KGHSH and CDR2 is LQKENI in the germline V gene. Trimming cost V 2 bases and J 8 bases, with 18 bases left between them. The CDR3 loop spans 15 amino acids. The CDR3 sequence is CASSPGLNRVGGYTF. In DNA form, the CDR3 reads TGTGCCAGCTCACCAGGACTCAACAGGGTAGGAGGCTACACCTTC.

The genes are TRBV18 and TRBJ1-1, with no clear D. The length of the CDR3 is 12 residues. CDR1 is KGHSH and CDR2 is LQKENI in the germline V gene. The V end lost 8 bases, the J end lost 0 bases, and 7 bases lay between the germline ends. The DNA for the CDR3 is TGTGCCAGCACGGCGATGAACACTGAAGCTTTCTTT. It specifies CASTAMNTEAFF. Complete variable domain (other parts from reference TRBV18 and TRBJ1-1): NAGVMQNPRHLVRRRGQEARLRCSPMKGHSHVYWYRQLPEEGLKFMVYLQKENIIDESGMPKERFSAEFPKEGPSILRIQQVVRGDSAAYFCASTAMNTEAFFGQGTRLTVV.

The chain carries TRBV19 and TRBJ2-2, with 7 nucleotides matching TRBD1. The V segment lost 2 bases and the J segment 2 bases; nucleotides outside the gene matches: 2. CDR1 is LNHDA and CDR2 is SQIVND in the germline V gene (reference sequence). The CDR3 spans 15 residues. The DNA for the CDR3 is TGTGCCAGTAGTATACAGGGGGACAACACCGGGGAGCTGTTTTTT. This translates into CASSIQGDNTGELFF.

Written as DNA, the CDR3 is TGTGCCACCAGTGACTTCGACCCTCGGACTAGCGGGAGTTTAGGAGATACGCAGTATTTT. This sequence encodes CATSDFDPRTSGSLGDTQYF. This chain joins TRBV24-1 and TRBJ2-3, with 13 bases identical to TRBD2. Germline V CDR1 and CDR2: KGHDR, SFDVKD. V shed 4 bases and J 5 bases; nucleotides not matched to a gene: 17. The CDR3 is made up of 20 amino acids.

This clone has just one count. CDR3 sequence: CATSPTGMIGTGDTQYF. DNA for the CDR3: TGTGCCACCTCGCCGACAGGTATGATTGGCACAGGGGATACGCAGTATTTT. The rearrangement joins TRBV24-1 to TRBJ2-3; perhaps TRBD1 as D (6 bases). The CDR3 totals 17 residues. V shed 9 bases and J shed 6 bases, with 27 bases lying between them. The germline CDR1 and CDR2 sequences are KGHDR and SFDVKD.

The rearrangement uses TRBV11-2 and TRBJ2-1; 9 bases are a match to TRBD1. This CDR3 has 15 residues. The V and J ends lost 6 bases and 10 bases, in that order; junction bases with no gene match: 13. CDR1 is SGHAT, CDR2 FQNNGV, per germline. Here the CDR3 reads CASRSPGQGVGEQFF. The CDR3 DNA follows: TGTGCCAGCAGGAGTCCGGGACAGGGAGTGGGAGAGCAGTTCTTC. Full variable domain (outside the CDR3, taken from reference TRBV11-2 and TRBJ2-1): EAGVAQSPRYKIIEKRQSVAFWCNPISGHATLYWYQQILGQGPKLLIQFQNNGVVDDSQLPKDRFSAERLKGVDSTLKIQPAKLEDSAVYLCASRSPGQGVGEQFFGPGTRLTVL.

The chain uses TRBV28 and TRBJ2-1; 7 bases are a match to TRBD2. Trimming took 2 bases from V and 4 from J; bases not matched to a gene: 2. Germline V lookup: CDR1 MDHEN, CDR2 SYDVKM. The CDR3 consists of 14 residues. CDR3 in amino acids: CASSLVGGYNEQFF. In DNA, the CDR3 is TGTGCCAGCAGTTTAGTGGGAGGGTACAATGAGCAGTTCTTC.

The J gene is TRBJ2-3, the V gene TRBV7-6; D call uncertain. From germline, CDR1 is SGHVS and CDR2 FNYEAQ. Trimming took off 6 bases at V and 6 bases at J, with 4 bases between the two ends. This CDR3 is built from 10 residues. CDR3 amino acids: CASRGDTQYF. CDR3 in DNA: TGTGCCAGCAGAGGGGATACGCAGTATTTT.

This chain connects TRBV1 to TRBJ2-4; the table names TRBD2, a call not compared with the DNA. TRBV1 is flagged as a pseudogene. This CDR3 contains 17 residues. The CDR3 nucleotides read TGCACCAGCAGTCCGAGCGGGAGGGCCTCGGCCAAAAACATTCAGTACTTC. Protein: CTSSPSGRASAKNIQYF.

The chain recombines TRBV7-9 with TRBJ1-3; TRBD1 might be the D (5 bases). V lost 1 base to trimming and J lost 9 bases, with 10 bases between them. This CDR3 has 13 residues. Germline lookup yields CDR1 SEHNR and CDR2 FQNEAQ (reference sequence). As DNA, the CDR3 is TGTGCCAGCAGCTTAGGACAGACCTTCACCATATATTTT. It codes for CASSLGQTFTIYF.

The chain has TRBV18 and TRBJ2-7; D is undetermined. In germline, CDR1 is KGHSH, CDR2 LQKENI. This CDR3 spans 12 amino acids. Trimming pared 3 bases from V and 7 bases from J, leaving 10 bases between. For the CDR3, the DNA is TGTGCCAGCTCACCCACCACCCGTGAGCAGTACTTC. Translating gives CASSPTTREQYF.

The chain couples TRBV19 to TRBJ2-3; D is possibly TRBD1 or TRBD2 (5 bases each). This CDR3 contains 15 residues. Germline loops: CDR1 LNHDA, CDR2 SQIVND (reference sequence). V lost 6 bases, J lost 1 base, and 14 bases lay in between. This CDR3 reads CASRTLGVGTDTQYF. CDR3 bases: TGTGCCAGTAGGACACTAGGGGTCGGCACAGATACGCAGTATTTT. The entire variable domain, with the rest obtained from reference TRBV19 and TRBJ2-3, is as follows: DGGITQSPKYLFRKEGQNVTLSCEQNLNHDAMYWYRQDPGQGLRLIYYSQIVNDFQKGDIAEGYSVSREKKESFPLTVTSAQKNPTAFYLCASRTLGVGTDTQYFGPGTRLTVL.

CDR3 in amino acids: CASSPPGSNHEQYF. In DNA form, the CDR3 reads TGTGCCAGCTCACCACCCGGGAGCAACCACGAGCAGTACTTC. This rearrangement joins TRBV18 to TRBJ2-7; a weak D match, TRBD2 (6 bases). V was cut by 0 bases and J by 5 bases, with 11 bases left in between. Germline CDR1 is KGHSH and CDR2 is LQKENI. This CDR3 has 14 residues.

The chain uses TRBV6-6 and TRBJ1-1; 8 bases line up with TRBD1. The germline gives CDR1 MNHNY, CDR2 SVGAGI (reference sequence). The CDR3 contains 15 residues. V shed 4 bases and J 0 bases; nucleotides not matched to a gene: 4. In nucleotides, the CDR3 is TGTGCCAGCAGTTCCCGACAGGGGCTGAACACTGAAGCTTTCTTT. The encoded protein is CASSSRQGLNTEAFF.

This clone turned up a few times. Here the CDR3 DNA reads TGTGCCAGCAGGCCCGGACAGGGAGTGATTAGCTACACCTTC. Protein sequence: CASRPGQGVISYTF. V usage is TRBV28 and J usage is TRBJ1-2, with 8 bases aligning to TRBD1. CDR1 MDHEN and CDR2 SYDVKM come from the germline V gene. The CDR3 consists of 14 residues. V was clipped by 6 bases and J by 9 bases; unmatched bases: 12.

On this clone itself: A read error may produce the germline difference seen at one junction end. J is TRBJ1-4 and V is TRBV11-2, with TRBD1 as a possible D gene (5 bases). The germline gives CDR1 SGHAT, CDR2 FQNNGV. CDR3 size: 15 residues. The CDR3 coding sequence is TGTGCCAGCAGCTTGGGACCGACTATTAATGACAAACTGTTTTTT. This codes for CASSLGPTINDKLFF.

The rearrangement links TRBV5-8 to TRBJ2-7; a possible D gene is TRBD1 (5 bases). Germline V CDR1 and CDR2: SGHTS, YDEGEE. Trimming removed 4 bases at V and 2 bases at J, with 10 bases between. The CDR3 spans 13 residues. CDR3 sequence: CASSVTDTYEQYF. The DNA of the CDR3 is TGTGCCAGCAGCGTGACGGACACCTACGAGCAGTACTTC.

The genes are TRBV5-1 and TRBJ2-1; 11 nucleotides match TRBD2. Germline CDR1 SGHRS, CDR2 YFSETQ. This CDR3 has 16 residues. The V and J ends lost 0 bases and 3 bases, in that order; junction bases with no gene match: 2. CDR3 loop: CASSLEGTSGYNEQFF. The CDR3 coding sequence is TGCGCCAGCAGCTTGGAAGGGACTAGCGGCTACAATGAGCAGTTCTTC.

This chain links TRBV2 with TRBJ2-5, with D possibly TRBD2 on 6 matching bases. The CDR3 has 14 residues. Per germline, CDR1 SNHLY and CDR2 FYNNEI. V dropped 6 bases and J dropped 5 bases, with 16 bases sitting between them. The CDR3 DNA reads TGTGCCAGCAGGGATTCTCGGGACTTGGAGACCCAGTACTTC. Translated, it gives CASRDSRDLETQYF.

The CDR3 loop reads CASNPRTTGELFF. The CDR3 DNA reads as TGTGCCAGCAACCCTAGAACCACCGGGGAGCTGTTTTTT. This chain connects TRBV9 to TRBJ2-2; no clear D. V lost 6 bases and J lost 4, with 10 bases in between. CDR3 length equals 13 residues. Germline V gene lookup returns CDR1 SGDLS and CDR2 YYNGEE.